Listed below are T cell receptor beta chains from one sample, sequenced in a study of blood T cells in healthy people across ages. TCRdb passed the 5' RACE reads through MiXCR, listing each CDR3 protein once. Among approximately 1,700,000 distinct CDR3 sequences listed, about 39% were seen once. The specimen was blood. The receptors stem from a human donor in good health. CDR3s include the opening cysteine and the closing phenylalanine or tryptophan. The D gene is left open where the match is weak. Clone sizes are given selectively: once, few, many, or a class where the clone is expanded.

clone_size | d_call | j_call | v_call | cdr3_aa | cdr3_nt
- | TRBD1 | TRBJ1-1 | TRBV7-2 | CASSLVQGATEAFF | TGTGCCAGCAGCTTAGTGCAGGGGGCTACTGAAGCTTTCTTT
few | - | TRBJ2-4 | TRBV7-2 | CASSFGQARGKNIQYF | TGTGCCAGCAGCTTCGGTCAAGCGCGTGGGAAAAACATTCAGTACTTC
many | - | TRBJ2-7 | TRBV6-5 | CASSYYGEQYF | TGTGCCAGCAGTTACTACGGCGAGCAGTACTTC
- | - | TRBJ2-3 | TRBV4-3 | CASSQERQGTDTQYF | TGCGCCAGCAGCCAAGAACGCCAGGGCACAGATACGCAGTATTTT
- | - | TRBJ2-1 | TRBV7-9 | CASSLPRGRNQKRGPLEQFF | TGTGCCAGCAGCTTGCCCAGGGGGCGTAATCAGAAGCGGGGGCCCCTGGAGCAGTTCTTC
- | TRBD1 | TRBJ1-2 | TRBV27 | CASRPAWDRGDYGYTF | TGTGCCAGCAGACCCGCCTGGGACAGGGGTGACTATGGCTACACCTTC
- | - | TRBJ2-5 | TRBV15 | CATSPETQYF | TGTGCCACCAGCCCAGAGACCCAGTACTTC
- | - | TRBJ2-3 | TRBV6-5 | CASSYSEGSDTQYF | TGTGCCAGCAGTTACTCGGAGGGTTCAGATACGCAGTATTTT
few | - | TRBJ2-7 | TRBV5-6 | CASSFPDRHYEQYF | TGTGCCAGCAGCTTTCCCGACAGGCACTACGAGCAGTACTTC
few | - | TRBJ1-5 | TRBV27 | CASSLRGVDQPQHF | TGTGCCAGCAGTTTAAGGGGGGTGGATCAGCCCCAGCATTTT
- | - | TRBJ2-3 | TRBV24-1 | CATSDQAEPTDTQYF | TGTGCCACCAGTGACCAAGCGGAACCCACAGATACGCAGTATTTT
- | - | TRBJ1-1 | TRBV6-5 | CASSYGGTSTEAFF | TGTGCCAGCAGTTACGGGGGGACATCTACTGAAGCTTTCTTT
- | - | TRBJ2-1 | TRBV10-3 | CAISERGLGDEQFF | TGTGCCATCAGTGAGCGGGGGCTCGGGGATGAGCAGTTCTTC
many | TRBD1 | TRBJ2-4 | TRBV4-3 | CASSPRTGGLNIQYF | TGCGCCAGCAGCCCTAGGACAGGGGGCTTAAACATTCAGTACTTC
few | TRBD1 | TRBJ1-5 | TRBV20-1 | CSATPGQLNQPQHF | TGCAGTGCTACCCCGGGACAGCTCAATCAGCCCCAGCATTTT
- | - | TRBJ2-5 | TRBV5-8 | CASSLKSGAETQYF | TGTGCCAGCAGCTTGAAGTCAGGAGCAGAGACCCAGTACTTC
- | - | TRBJ2-1 | TRBV4-1 | CASSQDRVRSSYEQFF | TGCGCCAGCAGCCAAGATAGAGTGAGAAGCTCCTACGAGCAGTTCTTC
- | TRBD1 | TRBJ2-7 | TRBV28 | CASTNPGQGYEQYF | TGTGCCAGCACTAATCCGGGACAGGGCTACGAGCAGTACTTC
- | - | TRBJ1-1 | TRBV5-1 | CASSLAEWGEAFF | TGCGCCAGCAGCTTGGCGGAGTGGGGGGAAGCTTTCTTT
few | - | TRBJ2-3 | TRBV4-3 | CASSQAPLGAVPQYF | TGCGCCAGCAGCCAAGCCCCCCTGGGGGCCGTCCCGCAGTATTTT
few | - | TRBJ1-2 | TRBV11-3 | CASGSPRWLGGYTF | TGTGCCAGCGGCTCGCCGAGGTGGCTGGGCGGCTACACCTTC
- | - | TRBJ1-6 | TRBV7-2 | CASSLEGRQGSPLHF | TGTGCCAGCAGCTTAGAGGGTCGTCAGGGTTCACCCCTCCACTTT
- | - | TRBJ2-5 | TRBV4-1 | CASSYNRGETQYF | TGCGCCAGCTCTTATAACCGCGGCGAGACCCAGTACTTC
few | - | TRBJ1-2 | TRBV20-1 | CSARDPDRSYGYTF | TGCAGTGCTAGAGATCCCGACCGGAGCTATGGCTACACCTTC
- | TRBD1 | TRBJ2-5 | TRBV6-2/TRBV6-3 | CASLTRDRQETQYF | TGTGCCAGCCTAACCCGGGACAGGCAAGAGACCCAGTACTTC
- | TRBD2 | TRBJ2-3 | TRBV11-2 | CASSLETSGLPSTDTQYF | TGTGCCAGCAGCTTAGAAACTAGCGGTTTACCTAGCACAGATACGCAGTATTTT
few | - | TRBJ1-2 | TRBV10-3 | CAISHPDGGNYGYTF | TGTGCCATCAGTCATCCCGACGGGGGGAACTATGGCTACACCTTC
few | - | TRBJ2-1 | TRBV18 | CASSPTPLRGLNEQFF | TGTGCCAGCTCACCGACGCCCCTCCGGGGGCTGAATGAGCAGTTCTTC